Shown below are 31 T cell receptor beta chains from a single sample sequenced in a study of shared clonotypes between healthy human individuals. Profiling relied on immunoSEQ multiplex PCR, and the TCRdb table lists in-frame clones only, not all of them. The data hold around 2.3 million clones, with almost 96% observed a single time. Material for sequencing was naive CD4+ T cells sorted from blood. The subset here: CD45RA+ positively selected. These receptor sequences come from a man aged 18 to 29 in good health.

The V gene is TRBV2, the J gene TRBJ2-2; 7 bases align to TRBD1. From germline, CDR1 is SNHLY and CDR2 FYNNEI. The length of the CDR3 is 14 residues. V lost 7 bases, J lost 5 bases, and 7 bases stayed unmatched. Here the CDR3 DNA reads TGTGCCAGCACGGGACAGACAAAAACCGGGGAGCTGTTTTTT. Amino acids: CASTGQTKTGELFF.

The chain combines TRBV5-4 with TRBJ2-2; 7 nucleotides align to TRBD1. The CDR3 is 15 residues long. Trimming took 2 bases from V and 7 from J; bases not matched to a gene: 8. The germline V gene has CDR1 SGHNT and CDR2 YYREEE (reference sequence). CDR3 sequence (DNA): TGTGCCAGCAGCTTCGACAGGGTGTTCGACGGGGAGCTGTTTTTT. It encodes CASSFDRVFDGELFF.

CDR3 in DNA: TGTGCCTGGAGTGTACGCCCCCGGGTCAAAGGCTCGCCCCTCCACTTT. Protein: CAWSVRPRVKGSPLHF. This sequence joins TRBV30 and TRBJ1-6; D call uncertain. The CDR3 has 16 amino acids. Deletions cut 0 bases from V and 13 bases from J, with 22 bases between. Germline CDR1 is GTSNPN and CDR2 is SVGIG (reference sequence).

This chain joins TRBV5-4 and TRBJ1-2; the D gene is possibly TRBD1 (5 bases). Germline V gives CDR1 SGHNT, CDR2 YYREEE (reference sequence). The CDR3 has 13 residues. The V end was cut by 0 bases, the J end by 6 bases, with 9 bases between. CDR3 in DNA: TGTGCCAGCAGCTTGGCCCTACAGGATGGCTACACCTTC. Its translation is CASSLALQDGYTF.

J is TRBJ1-2 and V is TRBV5-1, with D possibly matching TRBD1 (5 bases). With 4 bases removed from V and 4 bases from J, the gap between germline ends came to 17 bases. CDR3 length: 15 residues. Germline V lookup: CDR1 SGHRS, CDR2 YFSETQ. CDR3 residues: CASSTAGSHIYGYTF. Here the CDR3 DNA reads TGCGCCAGCAGCACCGCAGGGTCACACATCTATGGCTACACCTTC.

The chain is built from TRBV9 and TRBJ1-4; D call uncertain. Trimming shortened V by 8 bases and J by 6 bases, and 20 bases separated the two germline ends. Germline CDR1 SGDLS, CDR2 YYNGEE. The length of the CDR3 is 15 residues. In DNA form, the CDR3 reads TGTGCCAGTTCCCGACGAGGTACACGGGATGAAAAACTGTTTTTT. Protein: CASSRRGTRDEKLFF.

The CDR3 sequence is CASSLARPGPYGYTF. The CDR3 DNA follows: TGCGCCAGCAGCTTGGCAAGGCCAGGCCCGTACGGCTACACCTTC. The chain uses TRBV5-1 and TRBJ1-2; D is ambiguous. From germline, CDR1 is SGHRS and CDR2 YFSETQ. The V end was cut by 0 bases, the J end by 8 bases, with 17 bases between. This CDR3 contains 15 residues. Using reference TRBV5-1 and TRBJ1-2 for the parts outside the CDR3, the full variable domain is KAGVTQTPRYLIKTRGQQVTLSCSPISGHRSVSWYQQTPGQGLQFLFEYFSETQRNKGNFPGRFSGRQFSNSRSEMNVSTLELGDSALYLCASSLARPGPYGYTFGSGTRLTVV.

V and J are TRBV5-4 and TRBJ2-5; 8 bases map to TRBD1. V lost 3 bases and J lost 7; bases outside the gene matches: 14. The CDR3 loop spans 16 amino acids. CDR1 is SGHNT, CDR2 YYREEE, per germline (reference sequence). This chain's CDR3 is CASSSGGQGGPVTQYF. The CDR3 region has the DNA TGTGCCAGCAGCTCAGGAGGACAGGGAGGTCCTGTGACCCAGTACTTC.

The V and J genes are TRBV18 and TRBJ2-1; D uncertain. Trimming removed 6 bases at V and 6 bases at J, with 6 bases between. CDR1 is KGHSH and CDR2 is LQKENI in the germline V gene. This CDR3 has 11 amino acids. CDR3 in amino acids: CASSNTNEQFF. As DNA, the CDR3 is TGTGCCAGCTCTAACACCAATGAGCAGTTCTTC.

Details on this clone: Other DNA sequences from this sample encode an identical CDR3 as well. CDR3 DNA: TGTGCCAGCAGACAGAGCTCTGGAAACACCATATATTTT. Translating gives CASRQSSGNTIYF. The chain couples TRBV6-1 to TRBJ1-3; D is unresolved. V lost 6 bases, J lost 0 bases, and 6 bases lay in between. The CDR3 sequence is 13 residues long. Germline CDR1 MNHNS, CDR2 SASEGT.

This clone was counted a single time. The rearrangement links TRBV5-1 to TRBJ2-7, with TRBD2 matching 7 bases. V was pared by 4 bases and J by 2 bases, with 6 bases of the junction left unmatched. CDR1 and CDR2 from the germline V gene are SGHRS and YFSETQ. The CDR3 runs 14 residues. The CDR3 here is CASSPAGRAYEQYF. CDR3 DNA: TGCGCCAGCAGCCCAGCGGGAAGGGCCTACGAGCAGTACTTC.

The chain joins TRBV19 to TRBJ2-7; 9 nucleotides line up with TRBD1. The CDR3 covers 18 residues. The germline CDR1 and CDR2 sequences are LNHDA and SQIVND (reference sequence). Germline trimming cut 0 bases from V and 3 bases from J; bases unmatched to any gene: 12. CDR3 protein: CASSIEGDRAREFYEQYF. The CDR3 region has the DNA TGTGCCAGTAGTATAGAGGGGGACAGGGCCCGCGAATTCTACGAGCAGTACTTC.

V is TRBV25-1 and J is TRBJ1-2; 9 bases line up with TRBD1. The V gene's germline CDR1 is MGHDK and CDR2 SYGVNS. The CDR3 is 16 residues long. With 4 bases clipped from V and 6 bases from J, the junction kept 12 bases outside the gene matches. CDR3 residues: CASSGRTGGASHGYTF. CDR3 coding DNA: TGTGCCAGCAGTGGAAGAACAGGGGGCGCAAGCCATGGCTACACCTTC.

A remark on this clone: Other DNA sequences within the sample encode an identical CDR3. The V and J genes are TRBV5-1 and TRBJ2-7; TRBD2 matches 9 bases. The CDR3 has 14 amino acids. Germline CDR1 reads SGHRS; CDR2 reads YFSETQ. V lost 5 bases, J lost 0 bases, and 3 bases stayed unmatched. The CDR3 region has the DNA TGCGCCAGCAGGGCTAGCGGGGACTCCTACGAGCAGTACTTC. Amino acid sequence: CASRASGDSYEQYF.

Details on this clone: This specimen includes other DNA sequences encoding the same CDR3. The chain carries TRBV7-2 and TRBJ2-7, with D perhaps TRBD2 (5 bases). Trimming stripped 5 bases from V and 3 bases from J, with 11 bases between. The germline V gene encodes CDR1 SGHTA and CDR2 FQGNSA. The length of the CDR3 is 13 residues. DNA for the CDR3: TGTGCCAGCAGCCCCCAAGGAGGCTACGAGCAGTACTTC. Protein sequence: CASSPQGGYEQYF.

Worth noting for this clone: The same CDR3 can be traced to other DNA sequences in this sample. The gene calls are TRBV4-1 and TRBJ2-5; no clear D. Trimming took 1 base from V and 5 from J, leaving 8 bases between them. Germline V gives CDR1 MGHRA, CDR2 YSYEKL. This CDR3 region has 13 residues. CDR3 sequence: CASSQGLLETQYF. The CDR3, as DNA: TGCGCCAGCAGCCAAGGACTTCTGGAGACCCAGTACTTC.

This chain uses TRBV2 with TRBJ1-4; 8 bases line up with TRBD1. With 10 bases clipped from V and 5 bases from J, the junction kept 6 bases outside the gene matches. The length of the CDR3 is 13 residues. Looked up from germline, CDR1 is SNHLY and CDR2 is FYNNEI. The CDR3 is CATSGDRNEKLFF. CDR3 DNA sequence: TGTGCCACCAGCGGGGACAGGAATGAAAAACTGTTTTTT.

This chain connects TRBV18 to TRBJ2-2; D gene ambiguous. The germline gives CDR1 KGHSH, CDR2 LQKENI. The CDR3 is made up of 15 amino acids. Trimming cost V 1 base and J 2 bases, with 8 bases left between them. Written as DNA, the CDR3 is TGTGCCAGCTCACCACAGACAACCAACACCGGGGAGCTGTTTTTT. This gives the protein CASSPQTTNTGELFF.

The J gene is TRBJ1-2, the V gene TRBV6-1; a possible D gene is TRBD1 (5 bases). V was shortened by 3 bases and J by 8 bases, with 19 bases between the two germline ends. This CDR3 region has 15 residues. In germline, CDR1 is MNHNS, CDR2 SASEGT. In nucleotides, the CDR3 is TGTGCCAGCAGTGAGGCAGGGCTAATTTCTCGCGGCTACACCTTC. As protein: CASSEAGLISRGYTF.

This clone was recorded only once. The chain links TRBV5-6 to TRBJ2-7; 13 bases match TRBD2. The CDR3 sequence is 16 residues long. With 3 bases clipped from V and 4 bases from J, the junction kept 7 bases outside the gene matches. Germline CDR1 SGHDT, CDR2 YYEEEE. CDR3 DNA sequence: TGTGCCAGCAGCTGGGGGACTAGCGGGAATGTGTACGAGCAGTACTTC. Translation: CASSWGTSGNVYEQYF.

This clone was seen once. CDR3 region: CASSLTGTGVHTEAFF. CDR3 coding DNA: TGTGCCAGCAGCTTGACCGGGACAGGGGTACACACTGAAGCTTTCTTT. This chain connects TRBV7-8 to TRBJ1-1; TRBD1 agrees at 10 bases. The CDR3 covers 16 residues. V gave up 3 bases and J gave up 3 bases; unmatched junction bases: 7. CDR1 and CDR2 (germline): SGHVS, FQNEAQ.

The chain combines TRBV27 with TRBJ1-6, with 9 bases matching TRBD1. V shed 5 bases and J 6 bases; nucleotides not matched to a gene: 8. The CDR3 has 16 amino acids. Germline V lookup: CDR1 MNHEY, CDR2 SMNVEV (reference sequence). The CDR3 nucleotides are TGTGCCAGCAGTCGGGAACAGGGGGCAGGTAATTCACCCCTCCACTTT. This encodes CASSREQGAGNSPLHF.

The rearrangement joins TRBV7-2 to TRBJ2-5, with D possibly matching TRBD1 (5 bases). Trimming took off 5 bases at V and 1 base at J, with 11 bases between the two ends. Germline CDR1 SGHTA, CDR2 FQGNSA. The CDR3 sequence is 14 residues long. The chain's CDR3 is CASSRQNIQETQYF. CDR3 bases: TGTGCCAGCAGCCGACAGAACATCCAAGAGACCCAGTACTTC.

CDR3 sequence: CASSPGGLREQYF. The CDR3 coding sequence is TGTGCCAGCAGCCCTGGGGGCCTAAGGGAGCAGTACTTC. The chain carries TRBV25-1 and TRBJ2-7, with D tentatively TRBD1 (6 bases). V was shortened by 6 bases and J by 7 bases, with 16 bases between the two germline ends. CDR1 MGHDK and CDR2 SYGVNS come from the germline V gene. This CDR3 region has 13 residues.

The chain carries TRBV14 and TRBJ2-7, with D perhaps TRBD1 (5 bases). Trimming cost V 4 bases and J 2 bases, with 12 bases left between them. The length of the CDR3 is 14 residues. The germline V gene has CDR1 SGHDN and CDR2 FVKESK. CDR3 residues: CASSPQASPYEQYF. The CDR3 bases are TGTGCCAGCAGCCCACAGGCGTCTCCCTACGAGCAGTACTTC.

The rearrangement links TRBV7-9 to TRBJ2-2; D unclear. The germline V gene encodes CDR1 SEHNR and CDR2 FQNEAQ (reference sequence). V was clipped by 3 bases and J by 10 bases, with 9 bases between them. This CDR3 region has 12 residues. The CDR3 region is CASSFRTTELFF. The DNA of the CDR3 is TGTGCCAGCAGCTTTCGAACGACGGAGCTGTTTTTT.

This clone occurred once. This chain uses TRBV30 with TRBJ1-2; no definite D call. CDR1 and CDR2 from the germline V gene are GTSNPN and SVGIG (reference sequence). Trimming pared 3 bases from V and 3 bases from J, leaving 11 bases between. The CDR3 is 13 amino acids. CDR3 amino acids: CAWSRWRDYGYTF. The CDR3, as DNA: TGTGCCTGGAGCCGGTGGCGGGACTATGGCTACACCTTC.

V and J are TRBV7-9 and TRBJ2-7, with 7 nucleotides matching TRBD1. The CDR3 covers 13 residues. Germline V gene data show CDR1 as SEHNR and CDR2 as FQNEAQ (reference sequence). With V trimmed by 7 bases and J by 3 bases, 6 bases remained unmatched. CDR3 in DNA: TGTGCCAGCAATCGCGACAGGGACTACGAGCAGTACTTC. Translated: CASNRDRDYEQYF.

The genes are TRBV7-2 and TRBJ2-7, with 9 bases aligning to TRBD1. J gave up 6 bases and V 2 bases, and 2 bases lay outside the gene matches. This CDR3 contains 13 residues. The germline V gene has CDR1 SGHTA and CDR2 FQGNSA. Written as DNA, the CDR3 is TGTGCCAGCAGCTTAAAACAGGGGGCCGAGCAGTACTTC. Its protein product is CASSLKQGAEQYF.

The chain uses TRBV7-2 and TRBJ2-2; 9 bases line up with TRBD1. CDR3 length equals 15 residues. CDR1 is SGHTA, CDR2 FQGNSA, per germline. The V gene end was trimmed by 9 bases and the J gene end by 6 bases; junction bases not matched to a gene: 11. CDR3 DNA sequence: TGTGCCAGTACCGGGGGACAGGGTTTATCCGGGGAGCTGTTTTTT. It codes for CASTGGQGLSGELFF.

The rearrangement joins TRBV7-2 to TRBJ2-7; 11 bases align to TRBD2. This CDR3 is 13 amino acids long. Looked up from germline, CDR1 is SGHTA and CDR2 is FQGNSA. The J segment lost 3 bases and the V segment lost 10 bases, leaving 5 bases of the junction unmatched. The CDR3 DNA reads TGTGCCATTAATAGCGGGAGGGACTACGAGCAGTACTTC. Its protein is CAINSGRDYEQYF. Filled out from reference TRBV7-2 and TRBJ2-7, the complete variable domain reads GAGVSQSPSNKVTEKGKDVELRCDPISGHTALYWYRQSLGQGLEFLIYFQGNSAPDKSGLPSDRFSAERTGGSVSTLTIQRTQQEDSAVYLCAINSGRDYEQYFGPGTRLTVT.